The 25 T cell receptor beta chains in this list originate from one sample, sequenced in a study of shared clonotypes between healthy human individuals. This table comes from immunoSEQ multiplex PCR, and its TCRdb copy is limited to in-frame clones, with some not included. The sample shows about 1.4 million clones, around 97% of them seen only once. The sample was naive CD4+ T cells sorted from blood. Indicated subset: CD45RA+ positively selected. The receptors derive from a young man in good health.

The chain joins TRBV5-4 to TRBJ2-7, with D possibly TRBD2 on 6 matching bases. Per the germline V gene, CDR1 is SGHNT and CDR2 is YYREEE (reference sequence). The CDR3 is 16 amino acids. Trimming shortened V by 0 bases and J by 1 base, and 14 bases separated the two germline ends. The CDR3 region is CASSLAPRDPSYEQYF. The DNA of the CDR3 is TGTGCCAGCAGCTTGGCGCCGCGGGATCCTTCCTACGAGCAGTACTTC.

The genes are TRBV19 and TRBJ2-7; D unresolved. This CDR3 contains 13 residues. Trimming removed 3 bases from V and 3 bases from J, with 9 bases in between. Germline loops: CDR1 LNHDA, CDR2 SQIVND (reference sequence). The CDR3 sequence is CASSIGENYEQYF. The CDR3 DNA reads as TGTGCCAGTAGTATTGGGGAAAACTACGAGCAGTACTTC.

Here the CDR3 DNA reads TGCGCCAGCAGCCGACAGGGGGAGATACAAGAGACCCAGTACTTC. Translated, it gives CASSRQGEIQETQYF. V gene TRBV10-2 combines with J gene TRBJ2-5; TRBD1 matches 9 bases. The CDR3 has 15 residues. V shed 6 bases and J 2 bases; nucleotides not matched to a gene: 7. Germline CDR1 reads WSHSY; CDR2 reads SAAADI.

The chain joins TRBV5-1 to TRBJ2-3; maybe TRBD2 (5 bases). Germline CDR1 SGHRS, CDR2 YFSETQ. The CDR3 spans 14 residues. With 4 bases removed from V and 1 base from J, the gap between germline ends came to 10 bases. CDR3 sequence reads: CASSREGGTDTQYF. The CDR3 DNA reads as TGCGCCAGCAGCCGGGAAGGCGGCACAGATACGCAGTATTTT.

The chain combines TRBV5-6 with TRBJ2-7; TRBD2 might be the D (6 bases). This CDR3 is 14 amino acids long. V was shortened by 3 bases and J by 9 bases, with 19 bases between the two germline ends. CDR1 SGHDT and CDR2 YYEEEE come from the germline V gene. The DNA of the CDR3 is TGTGCCAGCAGCTCTCTAGCGCTTCCTTTCTCGCAGTACTTC. This gives the protein CASSSLALPFSQYF.

This clone was seen just once. The chain joins TRBV5-5 to TRBJ2-7; D may be TRBD1 (5 bases). With 4 bases removed from V and 4 bases from J, the gap between germline ends came to 15 bases. CDR1 and CDR2 (germline): SGHKS, YYEKEE (reference sequence). The CDR3 loop spans 14 amino acids. The CDR3 nucleotides are TGTGCCAGCAGCCAATCTTATGGGGCATACGAGCAGTACTTC. Translating gives CASSQSYGAYEQYF. Together with reference TRBV5-5 and TRBJ2-7, the CDR3 gives the full variable domain: DAGVTQSPTHLIKTRGQQVTLRCSPISGHKSVSWYQQVLGQGPQFIFQYYEKEERGRGNFPDRFSARQFPNYSSELNVNALLLGDSALYLCASSQSYGAYEQYFGPGTRLTVT.

The V call is TRBV9, the J call TRBJ2-7, with D hard to call. The V and J ends lost 0 bases and 7 bases respectively, with 14 bases between them. CDR3 length: 14 amino acids. The V gene's germline CDR1 is SGDLS and CDR2 YYNGEE. This CDR3 is CASSVATMGGEQYF. The CDR3 DNA is TGTGCCAGCAGCGTAGCTACTATGGGTGGAGAGCAGTACTTC. Filled out from reference TRBV9 and TRBJ2-7, the complete variable domain reads DSGVTQTPKHLITATGQRVTLRCSPRSGDLSVYWYQQSLDQGLQFLIQYYNGEERAKGNILERFSAQQFPDLHSELNLSSLELGDSALYFCASSVATMGGEQYFGPGTRLTVT.

The rearrangement links TRBV7-9 to TRBJ2-7; D unclear. V lost 5 bases and J 1 base, leaving 12 bases between the germline ends. The CDR3 contains 14 residues. Germline loops: CDR1 SEHNR, CDR2 FQNEAQ (reference sequence). In nucleotides, the CDR3 is TGTGCCAGCAGCCCCCGGACCAATTCCTACGAGCAGTACTTC. This encodes CASSPRTNSYEQYF. The full variable domain, its missing parts supplied by reference TRBV7-9 and TRBJ2-7, is DTGVSQNPRHKITKRGQNVTFRCDPISEHNRLYWYRQTLGQGPEFLTYFQNEAQLEKSRLLSDRFSAERPKGSFSTLEIQRTEQGDSAMYLCASSPRTNSYEQYFGPGTRLTVT.

The rearrangement uses TRBV5-6 and TRBJ2-7; tentative D call: TRBD1 (6 bases). The V end was cut by 1 base, the J end by 3 bases, with 14 bases between. Germline values: CDR1 SGHDT, CDR2 YYEEEE. The CDR3 length is 15 residues. The CDR3 loop is CASSLFGGDVYEQYF. CDR3 coding DNA: TGTGCCAGCAGCTTGTTTGGGGGCGACGTCTACGAGCAGTACTTC.

The chain is built from TRBV29-1 and TRBJ1-1; D possibly corresponds to TRBD1 (6 bases). The CDR3 extends over 16 amino acids. V was pared by 0 bases and J by 4 bases, with 18 bases between. Germline V gene lookup returns CDR1 SQVTM and CDR2 ANQGSEA. This CDR3 is CSVEDLRSGAATEAFF. CDR3 bases: TGCAGCGTTGAAGATCTCCGATCAGGGGCAGCCACTGAAGCTTTCTTT.

The genes are TRBV5-4 and TRBJ2-7; maybe TRBD2 (5 bases). Trimming shortened V by 0 bases and J by 2 bases, and 18 bases separated the two germline ends. The CDR3 has 17 residues. Germline V gives CDR1 SGHNT, CDR2 YYREEE (reference sequence). CDR3: CASSLGPDYPGPYEQYF. The CDR3 region has the DNA TGTGCCAGCAGCTTGGGACCAGACTATCCTGGCCCCTACGAGCAGTACTTC.

This chain connects TRBV6-1 to TRBJ1-5, with TRBD1 matching 7 bases. Germline assignment: CDR1 MNHNS and CDR2 SASEGT. CDR3 length equals 15 residues. V shed 6 bases, J shed 5 bases, and the junction held 10 bases outside the gene matches. CDR3 in amino acids: CASSIIQGRHQPQHF. In DNA form, the CDR3 reads TGTGCCAGCAGCATAATACAGGGGCGGCATCAGCCCCAGCATTTT.

V and J are TRBV5-1 and TRBJ2-2; TRBD2 matches at 8 bases. The CDR3 is made up of 15 amino acids. The V and J ends lost 4 bases and 1 base, in that order; junction bases with no gene match: 3. Germline V CDR1 and CDR2: SGHRS, YFSETQ. CDR3 protein: CASSPGGQNTGELFF. CDR3 DNA sequence: TGCGCCAGCAGCCCGGGAGGGCAGAACACCGGGGAGCTGTTTTTT.

The chain joins TRBV15 to TRBJ2-1, with D hard to call. Trimming pared 0 bases from V and 4 bases from J, leaving 7 bases between. The CDR3 totals 14 residues. CDR1 is LNHNV and CDR2 is YYDKDF in the germline V gene (reference sequence). The CDR3 spells CATSRDNSYNEQFF. DNA of the CDR3: TGTGCCACCAGCAGAGATAATAGTTACAATGAGCAGTTCTTC. Complete variable domain (other parts from reference TRBV15 and TRBJ2-1): DAMVIQNPRYQVTQFGKPVTLSCSQTLNHNVMYWYQQKSSQAPKLLFHYYDKDFNNEADTPDNFQSRRPNTSFCFLDIRSPGLGDTAMYLCATSRDNSYNEQFFGPGTRLTVL.

This chain connects TRBV5-1 to TRBJ2-1; TRBD2 matches 7 bases. This CDR3 has 19 residues. Losses at the gene ends were 0 bases for V and 0 bases for J; bases not matched to a gene: 12. Germline values: CDR1 SGHRS, CDR2 YFSETQ. The CDR3 loop is CASSLVLGSGDDSYNEQFF. The CDR3 DNA reads TGCGCCAGCAGCTTGGTCTTGGGAAGCGGGGATGACTCCTACAATGAGCAGTTCTTC.

The chain recombines TRBV19 with TRBJ2-1; D may be TRBD1 (6 bases). The V gene's germline CDR1 is LNHDA and CDR2 SQIVND (reference sequence). Trimming removed 10 bases from V and 3 bases from J, with 16 bases in between. The CDR3 is 14 amino acids. Written as DNA, the CDR3 is TGTGCCACCTGTTTTGACAGGAACTACAATGAGCAGTTCTTC. Protein sequence: CATCFDRNYNEQFF.

The chain uses TRBV6-5 and TRBJ2-7; D unclear. Germline values: CDR1 MNHEY, CDR2 SVGAGI. The CDR3 runs to 15 residues. Trimming shortened V by 8 bases and J by 0 bases, and 17 bases separated the two germline ends. CDR3 residues: CASASSPALSYEQYF. The CDR3, as DNA: TGTGCCAGCGCATCATCCCCGGCCCTCTCCTACGAGCAGTACTTC.

The rearrangement joins TRBV25-1 to TRBJ1-1; the D gene is possibly TRBD1 (6 bases). Germline CDR1 reads MGHDK; CDR2 reads SYGVNS. This CDR3 is 15 amino acids long. Trimming took off 1 base at V and 5 bases at J, with 14 bases between the two ends. The CDR3 sequence: CASSELGALRTEAFF. CDR3 in DNA: TGTGCCAGCAGTGAATTGGGGGCCTTGAGGACTGAAGCTTTCTTT. Complete variable domain (other parts from reference TRBV25-1 and TRBJ1-1): EADIYQTPRYLVIGTGKKITLECSQTMGHDKMYWYQQDPGMELHLIHYSYGVNSTEKGDLSSESTVSRIRTEHFPLTLESARPSHTSQYLCASSELGALRTEAFFGQGTRLTVV.

The rearrangement joins TRBV20-1 to TRBJ1-3, with D hard to call. Germline CDR1 is DFQATT and CDR2 is SNEGSKA (reference sequence). The V end was cut by 5 bases, the J end by 5 bases, with 7 bases between. This CDR3 contains 11 residues. The CDR3 nucleotides are TGCAGTGCTTTCCAAAGAAACACCATATATTTT. Its translation: CSAFQRNTIYF.

This clone was picked up one time. Other DNA sequences from this sample encode an identical CDR3 as well. V usage is TRBV28 and J usage is TRBJ1-3; perhaps TRBD1 as D (6 bases). Germline assignment: CDR1 MDHEN and CDR2 SYDVKM. Trimming removed 9 bases at V and 4 bases at J, with 7 bases between. The CDR3 loop spans 11 amino acids. The CDR3 bases are TGTGCCAGTACAGGGGGAAACACCATATATTTT. This gives the protein CASTGGNTIYF.

The J gene is TRBJ2-5, the V gene TRBV5-1; 8 bases line up with TRBD2. This CDR3 region has 18 residues. V was pared by 0 bases and J by 2 bases, with 12 bases of the junction left unmatched. Per the germline V gene, CDR1 is SGHRS and CDR2 is YFSETQ. The CDR3 here is CASSLALTGGILQETQYF. The CDR3, as DNA: TGCGCCAGCAGCTTGGCCTTAACGGGAGGGATTTTACAAGAGACCCAGTACTTC.

This chain connects TRBV6-5 to TRBJ2-2, with TRBD2 as a possible D gene (6 bases). The CDR3 totals 16 residues. The germline V and J ends were trimmed by 0 bases and 1 base, with 9 bases remaining between them. Germline V gene lookup returns CDR1 MNHEY and CDR2 SVGAGI. The CDR3: CASSYSVGLNTGELFF. The CDR3 nucleotides read TGTGCCAGCAGTTACTCGGTGGGACTGAACACCGGGGAGCTGTTTTTT.

This clone was detected once. This chain connects TRBV15 to TRBJ2-7, with D possibly matching TRBD1 (5 bases). CDR1 is LNHNV and CDR2 is YYDKDF in the germline V gene (reference sequence). Trimming pared 3 bases from V and 0 bases from J, leaving 9 bases between. This CDR3 has 14 residues. The CDR3: CATSRAGRSYEQYF. The CDR3 bases are TGTGCCACCAGCAGGGCAGGGCGCTCCTACGAGCAGTACTTC.

Turning to this clone: The DNA is omitted, as the CDR3 cannot be located on it reliably, and the CDR3 follows TCRdb's listing. V and J are TRBV9 and TRBJ2-1; no DNA check was done on the table's D call, TRBD1. Germline CDR1 SGDLS, CDR2 YYNGEE. The CDR3 spans 12 residues, counting both ends. CDR3: CASSVGQGAEFF.

The genes are TRBV2 and TRBJ2-2, with D hard to call. Looked up from germline, CDR1 is SNHLY and CDR2 is FYNNEI. The CDR3 has 12 residues. Trimming removed 2 bases from V and 6 bases from J, with 4 bases in between. The CDR3 here is CASSEQSGELFF. The CDR3 DNA reads as TGTGCCAGCAGTGAACAATCCGGGGAGCTGTTTTTT.